Below, 25 T cell receptor beta chains from the same sample are listed, as sequenced in a study of control samples from healthy donors and cancer patients (dated by TCRdb to the early 2020s). The library was prepared using the immunoSEQ multiplex PCR assay. What TCRdb holds here is the immuneACCESS table cut down to in-frame rearrangements. Part of the clones is not present; checked against another copy, under half of the missing clones reflect an unresolved V gene, and the others are unexplained. Present in this sample are about 21,000 clones, less than 90% of which were seen just once. Less than 30% of the sample is held by the ten biggest clonotypes. Material for sequencing was PBMCs. The receptor source for this set is a man aged 60-69 years with colorectal cancer.

This clone was seen a handful of times. The J gene is TRBJ2-6, the V gene TRBV15; the match to TRBD1 covers 9 bases. Germline values: CDR1 LNHNV, CDR2 YYDKDF (reference sequence). CDR3 length: 18 amino acids. J gave up 0 bases and V 3 bases, and 6 bases lay outside the gene matches. The DNA of the CDR3 is TGTGCCACCAGCAGCGGGACAGGGTATAGCTCTGGGGCCAACGTCCTGACTTTC. It encodes CATSSGTGYSSGANVLTF.

This sequence joins TRBV9 and TRBJ1-3; D gene ambiguous. The germline CDR1 and CDR2 sequences are SGDLS and YYNGEE. This CDR3 has 14 residues. Trimming shortened V by 0 bases and J by 5 bases, and 9 bases separated the two germline ends. DNA of the CDR3: TGTGCCAGCAGCGTAGAACAAGAAAGAAACACCATATATTTT. This gives the protein CASSVEQERNTIYF.

As for this clone: Relative to the germline gene, one junction end is altered; a read error may explain this. This chain connects TRBV3-1 (or the pseudogene TRBV3-2) to TRBJ1-3; D is ambiguous. Germline loops: CDR1 LGHDT, CDR2 YNNKEL (reference sequence). This CDR3 comprises 12 residues. CDR3 in DNA: TGTGTCAGCAAAAGCTCTGGAAACACCATATATTTT. Its translation is CVSKSSGNTIYF.

CDR3 nucleotides: TGTGCCAGTAGTATGGGGACCGGGACTAGCGGTACAGATACGCAGTATTTT. It translates to CASSMGTGTSGTDTQYF. The chain is built from TRBV19 and TRBJ2-3, with 11 bases that match TRBD2. The junction had 8 bases not matched to a gene; V was cut back by 3 bases and J by 3 bases. Germline V gives CDR1 LNHDA, CDR2 SQIVND (reference sequence). The CDR3 is 17 amino acids.

V and J are TRBV3-1 (or the pseudogene TRBV3-2) and TRBJ2-2; the D is unclear. The CDR3 covers 12 residues. V lost 4 bases and J lost 10, with 10 bases in between. Germline-derived CDR1 and CDR2 are LGHDT and YNNKEL (reference sequence). CDR3 in amino acids: CASSLPPKELFF. DNA of the CDR3: TGTGCCAGCAGCCTCCCACCGAAGGAGCTGTTTTTT.

This rearrangement joins TRBV5-1 to TRBJ1-1; D might be TRBD1 (6 bases). Germline V gene data show CDR1 as SGHRS and CDR2 as YFSETQ. V lost 4 bases to trimming and J lost 4 bases, with 14 bases between them. This CDR3 spans 14 amino acids. CDR3 in amino acids: CASSPDSVGTEAFF. The CDR3 region has the DNA TGCGCCAGCAGCCCGGACAGTGTCGGCACTGAAGCTTTCTTT.

This chain connects TRBV19 to TRBJ1-5, with TRBD1 matching over 9 bases. Germline-derived CDR1 and CDR2 are LNHDA and SQIVND (reference sequence). J gave up 6 bases and V 7 bases, and 10 bases lay outside the gene matches. The CDR3 runs 15 residues. The chain's CDR3 is CASTQGQGNSQPQHF. DNA of the CDR3: TGTGCCAGTACCCAAGGACAGGGGAATAGTCAGCCCCAGCATTTT.

This clone was counted a single time. CDR3 protein: CAIRTSGGDVETQYF. In nucleotides, the CDR3 is TGTGCCATCAGGACTAGCGGGGGGGATGTGGAGACCCAGTACTTC. This sequence joins TRBV10-3 and TRBJ2-5, with 14 bases aligning to TRBD2. The CDR3 sequence is 15 residues long. Losses at the gene ends were 6 bases for V and 5 bases for J; bases not matched to a gene: 5. Germline values: CDR1 ENHRY, CDR2 SYGVKD.

V is TRBV5-1 and J is TRBJ1-1; 8 bases agree with TRBD1. The CDR3 covers 13 residues. The junction had 5 bases not matched to a gene; V was cut back by 4 bases and J by 6 bases. CDR1 is SGHRS and CDR2 is YFSETQ in the germline V gene. In nucleotides, the CDR3 is TGCGCCAGCAGCCTCGACAGGGGCGCTGAAGCTTTCTTT. This sequence encodes CASSLDRGAEAFF.

The chain employs TRBV24-1 and TRBJ2-5; a weak D match, TRBD2 (7 bases). Germline-derived CDR1 and CDR2 are KGHDR and SFDVKD. This CDR3 has 13 amino acids. V lost 9 bases to trimming and J lost 5 bases, with 15 bases between them. CDR3 DNA sequence: TGTGCCACCGGCCCTGCGGGGGCGGAGACCCAGTACTTC. This encodes CATGPAGAETQYF.

This chain links TRBV5-8 with TRBJ1-5; D gene uncertain. V lost 1 base to trimming and J lost 3 bases, with 8 bases between them. The CDR3 loop spans 14 amino acids. Looked up from germline, CDR1 is SGHTS and CDR2 is YDEGEE. CDR3 protein: CASSLKGSNQPQHF. CDR3 in DNA: TGTGCCAGCAGCTTGAAGGGATCCAATCAGCCCCAGCATTTT.

The chain couples TRBV5-5 to TRBJ2-7; maybe TRBD2 (6 bases). Trimming left V 0 bases short and J 4 bases short, with 14 bases between. The germline gives CDR1 SGHKS, CDR2 YYEKEE (reference sequence). The CDR3 runs 15 residues. As DNA, the CDR3 is TGTGCCAGCAGCTTGGCTACAGAGGGACTTTACGAGCAGTACGTC. Protein product: CASSLATEGLYEQYV.

The chain carries TRBV2 and TRBJ1-4; maybe TRBD1 (5 bases). The germline gives CDR1 SNHLY, CDR2 FYNNEI. V lost 2 bases and J 6 bases, leaving 16 bases between the germline ends. This CDR3 spans 16 amino acids. CDR3 loop: CASSEYGGREDEKLFF. The CDR3 DNA is TGTGCCAGCAGTGAATACGGGGGACGGGAGGATGAAAAACTGTTTTTT.

V is TRBV7-8 and J is TRBJ1-2; the D is unclear. CDR1 and CDR2 (germline): SGHVS, FQNEAQ. The CDR3 is 13 residues long. The V gene lost 0 bases and the J gene lost 2 bases, with 4 bases spanning the gap. The CDR3 reads CASSLAGNYGYTF. The CDR3, as DNA: TGTGCCAGCAGCTTAGCGGGAAACTATGGCTACACCTTC. The variable domain in full, with the rest retrieved from reference TRBV7-8 and TRBJ1-2, is GAGVSQSPRYKVAKRGQDVALRCDPISGHVSLFWYQQALGQGPEFLTYFQNEAQLDKSGLPSDRFFAERPEGSVSTLKIQRTQQEDSAVYLCASSLAGNYGYTFGSGTRLTVV.

The chain recombines TRBV6-5 with TRBJ2-5; 7 nucleotides align to TRBD2. Germline trimming cut 8 bases from V and 1 base from J; bases unmatched to any gene: 4. Germline V gives CDR1 MNHEY, CDR2 SVGAGI. This CDR3 has 13 amino acids. CDR3 coding DNA: TGTGCCAGCGGGTGGGGGGGCCAAGAGACCCAGTACTTC. It encodes CASGWGGQETQYF.

Comments on this clone: This sample also contains other DNA sequences that code for the same CDR3. The CDR3, as DNA: TGCGCCAGCAGCTTGGGGACGGTGAACACTGAAGCTTTCTTT. It translates to CASSLGTVNTEAFF. The chain uses TRBV5-1 and TRBJ1-1; D is uncertain. CDR1 and CDR2 from the germline V gene are SGHRS and YFSETQ. Trimming removed 0 bases from V and 0 bases from J, with 6 bases in between. The length of the CDR3 is 14 residues.

The CDR3 is CASSQEVRFGQGARSNQPQHF. In DNA form, the CDR3 reads TGCGCCAGCAGCCAAGAGGTTCGATTCGGACAGGGGGCGCGTAGCAATCAGCCCCAGCATTTT. V gene TRBV4-1 combines with J gene TRBJ1-5, with 11 positions matching TRBD1. The CDR3 is 21 residues long. Germline V gene sequence: CDR1 MGHRA, CDR2 YSYEKL. J was trimmed by 0 bases and V by 0 bases; bases with no gene match: 13.

The genes are TRBV3-1 (or the pseudogene TRBV3-2) and TRBJ2-1; 7 nucleotides line up with TRBD2. V was pared by 9 bases and J by 1 base, with 6 bases of the junction left unmatched. In germline, CDR1 is LGHDT, CDR2 YNNKEL (reference sequence). The CDR3 covers 14 residues. The CDR3 region is CASSRGESYNEQFF. In DNA, the CDR3 is TGTGCCAGTAGTCGGGGGGAGTCCTACAATGAGCAGTTCTTC.

The chain links TRBV4-2 to TRBJ2-3; 11 bases match TRBD2. This CDR3 has 16 amino acids. The V segment lost 3 bases and the J segment 4 bases; nucleotides outside the gene matches: 6. Germline CDR1 and CDR2: LGHNA and YNFKEQ. The CDR3, as DNA: TGTGCCAGCAGCCAGACAACTAGCGGGGGCTCAGATACGCAGTATTTT. This translates into CASSQTTSGGSDTQYF.

The CDR3 region has the DNA TGCAGTGCTAGTGAGACAGGGCTATACGAGCAGTACGTC. Translation gives CSASETGLYEQYV. This chain links TRBV20-1 with TRBJ2-7, with TRBD1 identical over 7 bases. V shed 3 bases and J 4 bases; nucleotides not matched to a gene: 6. In germline, CDR1 is DFQATT, CDR2 SNEGSKA (reference sequence). The CDR3 loop spans 13 amino acids.

The V gene is TRBV4-2, the J gene TRBJ2-3, with D tentatively TRBD1 (6 bases). Trimming left V 4 bases short and J 2 bases short, with 10 bases between. This CDR3 has 14 amino acids. Germline CDR1 and CDR2: LGHNA and YNFKEQ. CDR3 in amino acids: CASSPDRFTDTQYF. As DNA, the CDR3 is TGTGCCAGCAGCCCGGACAGATTCACAGATACGCAGTATTTT.

The chain carries TRBV1 and TRBJ2-4; no check of the table's D call, TRBD1, against the DNA was made. TRBV1 is a pseudogene locus. CDR3 length: 20 residues. The CDR3 protein is CTSSQGDPPPRCLPKNIQYF. The CDR3 DNA reads as TGCACCAGCAGCCAAGGTGATCCCCCGCCCAGGTGCCTCCCCAAAAACATTCAGTACTTC.

The chain is built from TRBV5-1 and TRBJ2-1; either TRBD1 or TRBD2 may fit D (7 bases each). Trimming left V 7 bases short and J 1 base short, with 12 bases between. The V gene's germline CDR1 is SGHRS and CDR2 YFSETQ. The CDR3 loop spans 14 amino acids. As DNA, the CDR3 is TGCGCCAGCTCAGGGGGAGGGTCCTACAATGAGCAGTTCTTC. This codes for CASSGGGSYNEQFF.

The chain uses TRBV4-1 and TRBJ2-3, with D possibly matching TRBD1 (6 bases). The CDR3 runs to 15 residues. The V end was cut by 4 bases, the J end by 3 bases, with 14 bases between. Looked up from germline, CDR1 is MGHRA and CDR2 is YSYEKL. CDR3 coding DNA: TGCGCCAGCAGCCGAGGAACAGGGTGGACAGATACGCAGTATTTT. Translation: CASSRGTGWTDTQYF.

The chain is built from TRBV23-1 and TRBJ1-5, with D uncertain. TRBV23-1 is placed among ORFs of uncertain function. Trimming cost V 8 bases and J 4 bases, with 6 bases left between them. This CDR3 comprises 11 residues. The CDR3 nucleotides read TGCGCCAGCGGAATTAATCAGCCCCAGCATTTT. The encoded protein is CASGINQPQHF.